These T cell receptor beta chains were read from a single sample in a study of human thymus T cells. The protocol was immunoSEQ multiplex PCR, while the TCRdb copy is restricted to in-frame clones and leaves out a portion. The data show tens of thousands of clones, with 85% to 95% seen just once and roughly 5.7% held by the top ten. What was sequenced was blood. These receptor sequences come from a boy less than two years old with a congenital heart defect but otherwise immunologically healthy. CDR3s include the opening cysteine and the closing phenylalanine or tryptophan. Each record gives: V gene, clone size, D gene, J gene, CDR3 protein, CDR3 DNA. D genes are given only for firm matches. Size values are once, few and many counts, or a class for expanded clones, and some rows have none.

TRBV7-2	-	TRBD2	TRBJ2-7	CASSLGGTSGTYEQYF	TGTGCCAGCAGCTTAGGCGGGACTAGCGGGACCTACGAGCAGTACTTC
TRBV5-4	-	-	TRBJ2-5	CASSSRARETQYF	TGTGCCAGCAGCTCGAGGGCCAGGGAGACCCAGTACTTC
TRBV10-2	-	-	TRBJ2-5	CASRDIKRGISETQYF	TGCGCCAGCAGAGACATTAAAAGGGGGATCTCGGAGACCCAGTACTTC
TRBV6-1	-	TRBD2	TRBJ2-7	CASLAGISYEQYF	TGTGCCAGCCTAGCGGGGATATCCTACGAGCAGTACTTC
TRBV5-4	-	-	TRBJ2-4	CASSLGLVNIQYF	TGTGCCAGCAGCTTGGGACTTGTTAACATTCAGTACTTC
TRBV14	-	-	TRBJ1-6	CASSQDSPLNSPLHF	TGTGCCAGCAGCCAAGATTCACCACTTAATTCACCCCTCCACTTT
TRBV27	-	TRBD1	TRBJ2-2	CASSTRDRGTGELFF	TGTGCCAGCAGTACCCGGGACAGGGGAACCGGGGAGCTGTTTTTT
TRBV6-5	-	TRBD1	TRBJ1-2	CASRQGELGYTF	TGTGCCAGCAGACAGGGGGAATTGGGCTACACCTTC
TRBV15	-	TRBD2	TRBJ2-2	CATGLGGRLPNTGELFF	TGTGCCACCGGGTTAGGCGGGAGGCTTCCGAACACCGGGGAGCTGTTTTTT
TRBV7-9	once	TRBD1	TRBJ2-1	CASSLVPGQPNNEQFF	TGTGCCAGCAGCTTAGTACCGGGACAGCCGAACAATGAGCAGTTCTTC
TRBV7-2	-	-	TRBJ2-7	CASSLTAGADEQYF	TGTGCCAGCAGCCTTACTGCGGGGGCGGACGAGCAGTACTTC
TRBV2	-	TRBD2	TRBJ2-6	CASSEEGTSWYSGANVLTF	TGTGCCAGCAGTGAAGAGGGGACTAGTTGGTACTCTGGGGCCAACGTCCTGACTTTC
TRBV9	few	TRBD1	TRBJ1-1	CASSVGDRKTEAFF	TGTGCCAGCAGCGTAGGGGACAGGAAGACTGAAGCTTTCTTT
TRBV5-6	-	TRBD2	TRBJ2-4	CASSSSGKNIQYF	TGTGCCAGCAGCTCTAGCGGGAAAAACATTCAGTACTTC
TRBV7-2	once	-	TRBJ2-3	CASSRPSTDTQYF	TGTGCCAGCAGCCGTCCTAGCACAGATACGCAGTATTTT
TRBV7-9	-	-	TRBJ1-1	CASSLPPGGRFTEAFF	TGTGCCAGCAGCTTACCCCCCGGGGGCCGGTTCACTGAAGCTTTCTTT
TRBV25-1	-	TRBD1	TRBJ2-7	CASSGETDRGSYEQYF	TGTGCCAGCAGTGGCGAGACGGACAGGGGATCCTACGAGCAGTACTTC
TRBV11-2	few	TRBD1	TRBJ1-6	CASSSGRGLSPLHF	TGTGCCAGCAGCTCGGGGAGGGGGCTATCACCCCTCCACTTT
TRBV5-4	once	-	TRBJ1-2	CASSPLQGGYGYTF	TGTGCCAGCAGCCCTCTACAGGGAGGGTATGGCTACACCTTC
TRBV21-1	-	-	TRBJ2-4	CASSKEEGQGANIQYF	TGTGCCAGCAGCAAAGAAGAGGGGCAGGGGGCAAACATTCAGTACTTC
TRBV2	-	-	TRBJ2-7	CASSDAAGSYYEQYF	TGTGCCAGCAGTGACGCAGCAGGGTCCTATTACGAGCAGTACTTC
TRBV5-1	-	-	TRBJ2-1	CASSLVGSRQFF	TGCGCCAGCAGCTTGGTCGGGTCCCGGCAGTTCTTC
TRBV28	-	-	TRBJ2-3	CASSSQRAFTDTQYF	TGTGCCAGCAGTTCCCAGCGGGCATTCACAGATACGCAGTATTTT
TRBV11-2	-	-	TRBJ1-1	CASSLALPVGTAEAFF	TGTGCCAGCAGCTTAGCCCTCCCAGTGGGGACGGCTGAAGCTTTCTTT
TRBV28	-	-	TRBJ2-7	CASTPAPRVYEQYF	TGTGCCAGTACCCCGGCCCCAAGGGTATACGAGCAGTACTTC
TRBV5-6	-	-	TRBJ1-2	CASSPGTYGYTF	TGTGCCAGCAGCCCAGGCACCTATGGCTACACCTTC
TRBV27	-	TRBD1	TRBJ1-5	CASTDDRDSNQPQHF	TGTGCCAGCACCGACGACAGGGATAGCAATCAGCCCCAGCATTTT
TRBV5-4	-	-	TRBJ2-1	CASSLGGDVRRNEQFF	TGTGCCAGCAGCTTGGGGGGCGACGTTCGAAGAAATGAGCAGTTCTTC
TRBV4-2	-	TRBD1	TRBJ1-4	CASSHTGGGSTNEKLFF	TGTGCCAGCAGCCATACAGGGGGAGGGTCAACTAATGAAAAACTGTTTTTT
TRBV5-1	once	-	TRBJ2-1	CASGRSAHNEQFF	TGCGCCAGCGGTAGAAGCGCCCACAATGAGCAGTTCTTC